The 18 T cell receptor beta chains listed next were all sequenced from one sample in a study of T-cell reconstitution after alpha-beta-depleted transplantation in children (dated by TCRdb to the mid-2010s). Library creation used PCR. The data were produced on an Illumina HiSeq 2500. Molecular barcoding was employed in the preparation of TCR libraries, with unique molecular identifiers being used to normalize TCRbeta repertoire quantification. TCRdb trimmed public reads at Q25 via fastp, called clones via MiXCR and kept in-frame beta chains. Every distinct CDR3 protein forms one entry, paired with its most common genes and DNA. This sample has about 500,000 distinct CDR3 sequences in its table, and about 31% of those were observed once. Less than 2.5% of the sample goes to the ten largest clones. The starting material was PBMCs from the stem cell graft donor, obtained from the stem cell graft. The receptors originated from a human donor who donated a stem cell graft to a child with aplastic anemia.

The CDR3 sequence: CASSPTGGPSYEQYV. The CDR3, as DNA: TGTGCCAGCAGCCCAACGGGTGGGCCGTCCTACGAGCAGTACGTC. V gene TRBV7-2 combines with J gene TRBJ2-7; D gene ambiguous. Trimming took off 5 bases at V and 1 base at J, with 15 bases between the two ends. The CDR3 sequence is 15 residues long. CDR1 and CDR2 (germline): SGHTA, FQGNSA.

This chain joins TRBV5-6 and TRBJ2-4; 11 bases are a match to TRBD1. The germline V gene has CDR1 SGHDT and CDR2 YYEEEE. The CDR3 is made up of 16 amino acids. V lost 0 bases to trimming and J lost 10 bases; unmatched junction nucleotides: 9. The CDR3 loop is CASSLVGQGALVIQYF. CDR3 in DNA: TGTGCCAGCAGCTTGGTCGGACAGGGGGCTTTAGTTATTCAGTACTTC. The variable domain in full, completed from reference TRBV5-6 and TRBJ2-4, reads DAGVTQSPTHLIKTRGQQVTLRCSPKSGHDTVSWYQQALGQGPQFIFQYYEEEERQRGNFPDRFSGHQFPNYSSELNVNALLLGDSALYLCASSLVGQGALVIQYFGAGTRLSVL.

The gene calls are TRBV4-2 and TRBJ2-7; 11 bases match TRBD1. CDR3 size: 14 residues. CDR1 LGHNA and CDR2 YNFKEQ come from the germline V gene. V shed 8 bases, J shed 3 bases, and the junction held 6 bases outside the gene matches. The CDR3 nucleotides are TGTGCCAGCGGCCCAGGGACAGGGGGCTACGAGCAGTACTTC. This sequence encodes CASGPGTGGYEQYF.

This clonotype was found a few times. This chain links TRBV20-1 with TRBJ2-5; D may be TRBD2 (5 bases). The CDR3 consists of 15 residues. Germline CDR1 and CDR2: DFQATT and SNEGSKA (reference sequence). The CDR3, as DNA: TGCACCAATGCTCAGACGAGGCGGGTTCAAGAGACCCAGTACTTC. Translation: CTNAQTRRVQETQYF.

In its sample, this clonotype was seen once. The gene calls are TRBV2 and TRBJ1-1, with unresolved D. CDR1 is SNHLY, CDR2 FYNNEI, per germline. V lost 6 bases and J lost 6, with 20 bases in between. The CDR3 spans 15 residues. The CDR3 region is CASRELPYGSPEAFF. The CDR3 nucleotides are TGTGCCAGCAGAGAACTCCCGTACGGGTCCCCTGAAGCTTTCTTT.

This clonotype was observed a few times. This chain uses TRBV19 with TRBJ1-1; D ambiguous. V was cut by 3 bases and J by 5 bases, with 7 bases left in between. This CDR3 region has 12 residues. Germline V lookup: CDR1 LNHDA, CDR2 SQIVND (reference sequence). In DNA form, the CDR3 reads TGTGCCAGTAGTATTGCCCAGACTGAAGCTTTCTTT. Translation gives CASSIAQTEAFF.

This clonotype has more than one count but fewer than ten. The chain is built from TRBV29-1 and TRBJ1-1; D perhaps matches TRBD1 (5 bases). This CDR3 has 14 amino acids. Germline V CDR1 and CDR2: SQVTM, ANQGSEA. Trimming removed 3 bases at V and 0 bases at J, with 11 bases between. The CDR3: CSVDRDFMNTEAFF. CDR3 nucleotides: TGCAGCGTTGACAGGGATTTCATGAACACTGAAGCTTTCTTT.

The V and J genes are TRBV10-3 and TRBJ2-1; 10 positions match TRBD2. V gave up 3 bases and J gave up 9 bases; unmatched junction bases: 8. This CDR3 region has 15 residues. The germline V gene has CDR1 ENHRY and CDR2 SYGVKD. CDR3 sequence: CAISEGLAGDFEQFF. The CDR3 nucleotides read TGTGCCATCAGTGAAGGGCTAGCGGGAGACTTTGAGCAGTTCTTC.

The CDR3: CASSLVQSSYNSPLHF. The CDR3 DNA reads as TGTGCCAGCAGTTTAGTACAGTCTTCCTATAATTCACCCCTCCACTTT. This chain connects TRBV27 to TRBJ1-6; no clear D. Per germline, CDR1 MNHEY and CDR2 SMNVEV (reference sequence). CDR3 length equals 16 residues. The V and J ends lost 2 bases and 1 base respectively, with 9 bases between them.

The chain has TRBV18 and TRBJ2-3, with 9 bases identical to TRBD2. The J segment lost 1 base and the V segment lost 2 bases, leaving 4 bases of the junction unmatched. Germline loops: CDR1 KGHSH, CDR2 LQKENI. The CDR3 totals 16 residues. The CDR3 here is CASSPSWTSGTDTQYF. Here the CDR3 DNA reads TGTGCCAGCTCACCATCTTGGACTAGCGGCACAGATACGCAGTATTTT. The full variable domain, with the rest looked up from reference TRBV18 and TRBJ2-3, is NAGVMQNPRHLVRRRGQEARLRCSPMKGHSHVYWYRQLPEEGLKFMVYLQKENIIDESGMPKERFSAEFPKEGPSILRIQQVVRGDSAAYFCASSPSWTSGTDTQYFGPGTRLTVL.

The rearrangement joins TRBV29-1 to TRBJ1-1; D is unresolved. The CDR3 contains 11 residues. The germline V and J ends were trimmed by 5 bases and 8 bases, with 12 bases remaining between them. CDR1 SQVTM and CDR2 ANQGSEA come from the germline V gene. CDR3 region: CSVLPAEEAFF. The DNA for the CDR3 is TGCAGCGTTCTACCGGCAGAGGAAGCTTTCTTT.

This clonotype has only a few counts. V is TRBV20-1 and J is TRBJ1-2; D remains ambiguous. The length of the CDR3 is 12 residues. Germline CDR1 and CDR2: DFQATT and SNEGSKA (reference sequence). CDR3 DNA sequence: TGCAGCCCCCCGAGGAGCCACTATGGCTACACCTTC. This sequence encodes CSPPRSHYGYTF.

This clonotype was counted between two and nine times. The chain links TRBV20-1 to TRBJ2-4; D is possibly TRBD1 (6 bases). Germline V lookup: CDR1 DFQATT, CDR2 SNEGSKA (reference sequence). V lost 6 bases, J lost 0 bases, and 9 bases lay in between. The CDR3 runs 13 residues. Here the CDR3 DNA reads TGCAGTGCGCCGACAGGAGCCAAAAACATTCAGTACTTC. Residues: CSAPTGAKNIQYF.

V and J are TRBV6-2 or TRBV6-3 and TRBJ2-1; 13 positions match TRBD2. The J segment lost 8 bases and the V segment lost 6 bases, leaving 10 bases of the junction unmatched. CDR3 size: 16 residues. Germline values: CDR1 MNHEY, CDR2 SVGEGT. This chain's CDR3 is CASSHTPGLAGYEQFF. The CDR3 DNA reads TGTGCCAGCAGCCATACCCCGGGACTAGCGGGATATGAGCAGTTCTTC.

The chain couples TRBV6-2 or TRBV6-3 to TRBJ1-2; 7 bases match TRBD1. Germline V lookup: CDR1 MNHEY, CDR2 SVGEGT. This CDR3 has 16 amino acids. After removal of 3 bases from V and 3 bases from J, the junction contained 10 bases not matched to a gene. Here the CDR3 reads CASSYGGQGGDYGYTF. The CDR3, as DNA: TGTGCCAGCAGTTATGGGGGCCAAGGGGGCGACTATGGCTACACCTTC.

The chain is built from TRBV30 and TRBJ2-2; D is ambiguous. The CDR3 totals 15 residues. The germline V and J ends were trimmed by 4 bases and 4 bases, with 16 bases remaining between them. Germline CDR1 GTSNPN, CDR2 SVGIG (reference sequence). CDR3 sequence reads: CAWNLWAFPTGELFF. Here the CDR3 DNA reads TGTGCCTGGAATTTGTGGGCCTTCCCCACCGGGGAGCTGTTTTTT.

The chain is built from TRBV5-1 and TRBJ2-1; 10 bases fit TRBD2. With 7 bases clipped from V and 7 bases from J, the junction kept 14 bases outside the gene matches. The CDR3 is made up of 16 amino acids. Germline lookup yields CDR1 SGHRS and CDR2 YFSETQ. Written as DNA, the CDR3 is TGCGCCAGCGCCTCGGCTAGCGGGAGAACTGTAAATGAGCAGTTCTTC. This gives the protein CASASASGRTVNEQFF.

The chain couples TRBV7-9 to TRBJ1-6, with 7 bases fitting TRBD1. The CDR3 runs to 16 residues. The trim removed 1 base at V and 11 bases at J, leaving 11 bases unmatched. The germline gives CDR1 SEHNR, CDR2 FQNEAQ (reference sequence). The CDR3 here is CASSLGRQGFSTPLHF. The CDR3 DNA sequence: TGTGCCAGCAGCTTAGGAAGACAGGGTTTTTCAACACCCCTCCACTTT.